The present T cell receptor (beta chain) was sequenced within a study of OX40 agonist ivuxolimab in advanced cancers. Overall study context: Ivuxolimab was delivered to patients intravenously every 2 weeks at doses spanning 0.01 to 10 mg/kg. Cancers in dose escalation were hepatocellular, melanoma, renal cell and head and neck. Three patients, one with hepatocellular carcinoma and two with cutaneous melanoma, achieved partial responses.

The CDR3 is 13 amino acids. Germline V gene sequence: CDR1 MNHEY, CDR2 SVGAGI. The V end lost 6 bases, the J end lost 2 bases, and 10 bases lay between the germline ends. This clone was recorded only once. Sequencing used immunoSEQ multiplex PCR; TCRdb keeps in-frame clones, though not all of them. The table lists 65,000 to 85,000 clones, around 86% of them singletons. V and J are TRBV6-5 and TRBJ1-2; D is unresolved. This material consisted of CD4+ or CD8+ T cells sorted from blood, taken in a trial of the OX40 agonist ivuxolimab. The origin of this receptor is an adult with an advanced solid tumor such as melanoma, head and neck, liver or kidney cancer. The CDR3 DNA follows: TGTGCCAGCAGGGCCGGGATGAACTATGGCTACACCTTC. This translates into CASRAGMNYGYTF.